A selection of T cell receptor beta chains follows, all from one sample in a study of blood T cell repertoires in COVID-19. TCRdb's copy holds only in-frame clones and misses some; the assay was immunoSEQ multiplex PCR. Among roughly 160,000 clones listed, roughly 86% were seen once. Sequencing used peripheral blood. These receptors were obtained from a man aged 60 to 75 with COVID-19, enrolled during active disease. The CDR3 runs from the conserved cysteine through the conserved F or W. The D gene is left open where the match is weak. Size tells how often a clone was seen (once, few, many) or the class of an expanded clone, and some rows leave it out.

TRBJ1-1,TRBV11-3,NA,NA,CASSLGRTTEAFF,TGTGCCAGCAGCTTAGGGAGAACCACTGAAGCTTTCTTT
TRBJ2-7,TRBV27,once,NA,CASSLSSGSYEQYF,TGTGCCAGCAGTTTAAGTTCCGGTTCCTACGAGCAGTACTTC
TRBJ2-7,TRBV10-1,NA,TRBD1,CASSEPRDRGAYEQYF,TGCGCCAGCAGTGAGCCGCGGGACAGGGGGGCCTACGAGCAGTACTTC
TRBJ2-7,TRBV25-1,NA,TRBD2,CASSEAGGPTTYEQYF,TGTGCCAGCAGTGAAGCGGGAGGGCCCACCACCTACGAGCAGTACTTC
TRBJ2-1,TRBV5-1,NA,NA,CASSLGLYNEQFF,TGCGCCAGCAGCTTGGGACTCTACAATGAGCAGTTCTTC
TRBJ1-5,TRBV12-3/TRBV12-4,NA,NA,CASSFQNQPQHF,TGTGCCAGCAGTTTTCAGAATCAGCCCCAGCATTTT
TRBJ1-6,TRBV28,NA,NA,CASKGAASSPLHF,TGTGCCAGCAAAGGGGCGGCGAGTTCACCCCTCCACTTT
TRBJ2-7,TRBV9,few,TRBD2,CASSPTGTSGTYEQYF,TGTGCCAGCAGCCCAACCGGGACTAGCGGGACCTACGAGCAGTACTTC
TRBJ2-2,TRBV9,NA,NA,CASSAEWGLTGELFF,TGTGCCAGCAGCGCTGAATGGGGACTTACCGGGGAGCTGTTTTTT
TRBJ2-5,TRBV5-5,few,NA,CASTFGIGIRETQYF,TGTGCCAGCACATTTGGTATCGGGATACGCGAGACCCAGTACTTC
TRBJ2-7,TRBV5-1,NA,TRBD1,CASSQGQGSTEQYF,TGCGCCAGCAGTCAGGGACAGGGTTCAACCGAGCAGTACTTC
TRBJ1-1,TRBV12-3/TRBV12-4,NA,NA,CASSTDLFTEAFF,TGTGCCAGCAGCACTGACTTATTCACTGAAGCTTTCTTT
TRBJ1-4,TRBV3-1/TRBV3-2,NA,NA,CASSQESSGFVRGNEKLFF,TGTGCCAGCAGCCAAGAAAGTTCTGGATTCGTCAGGGGCAATGAAAAACTGTTTTTT
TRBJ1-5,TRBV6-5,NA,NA,CASSYSRRSNQPQHF,TGTGCCAGCAGTTACTCGAGAAGATCAAATCAGCCCCAGCATTTT
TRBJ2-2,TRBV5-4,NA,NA,CASSLGGLDITGELFF,TGTGCCAGCAGCTTGGGAGGGCTCGATATCACCGGGGAGCTGTTTTTT
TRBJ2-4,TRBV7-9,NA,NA,CASSLALGPKDIQYF,TGTGCCAGCAGCTTAGCGCTGGGCCCCAAGGACATTCAGTACTTC
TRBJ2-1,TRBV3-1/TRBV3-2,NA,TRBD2,CASSRTGLAGGTYNEQFF,TGTGCCAGCAGCCGAACGGGACTAGCGGGGGGGACCTACAATGAGCAGTTCTTC
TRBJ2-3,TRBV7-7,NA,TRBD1,CASSATGGAADTQYF,TGTGCTAGCAGCGCGACAGGGGGCGCAGCAGATACGCAGTATTTT
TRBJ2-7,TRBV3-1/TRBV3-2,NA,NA,CASSLRGEGGYEQYF,TGTGCCAGCAGCCTAAGAGGGGAGGGGGGCTACGAGCAGTACTTC
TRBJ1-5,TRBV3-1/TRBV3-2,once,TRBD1,CASSPDRGRNQPQHF,TGTGCCAGCAGCCCGGACAGGGGGAGGAATCAGCCCCAGCATTTT
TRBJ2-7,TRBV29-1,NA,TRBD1,CSVPEDRPPYEQYF,TGCAGCGTGCCCGAGGACAGGCCTCCCTACGAGCAGTACTTT
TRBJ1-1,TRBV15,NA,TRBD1,CATSRAPRGVVMNTEAFF,TGTGCCACCAGCAGAGCCCCCAGGGGGGTTGTCATGAACACTGAAGCTTTCTTT
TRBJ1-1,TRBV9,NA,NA,CASSAAQGDHTEAFF,TGTGCCAGCAGCGCCGCCCAGGGTGATCACACTGAAGCTTTCTTT
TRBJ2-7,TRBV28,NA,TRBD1,CASTPFGGQGPYEQYF,TGTGCCAGCACCCCCTTCGGGGGACAGGGCCCTTACGAGCAGTACTTC
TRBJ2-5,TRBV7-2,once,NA,CASSQVTGETQYF,TGTGCCAGCAGCCAGGTCACGGGGGAGACCCAGTACTTC
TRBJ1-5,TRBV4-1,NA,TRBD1,CASSQPGGTGADSQHF,TGCGCCAGCAGCCAGCCAGGGGGGACAGGGGCCGATTCCCAGCATTTT